These 20 T cell receptor beta chains originate from one sample sequenced in a study of OX40 agonist ivuxolimab in advanced cancers. Produced via immunoSEQ multiplex PCR; TCRdb's table is partial and in-frame only. The data contain more than 55,000 clones, over 75% of them seen just once; the ten biggest clones take up roughly 6.1%. This sample comprised CD4+ or CD8+ T cells sorted from blood, obtained in a trial of the OX40 agonist ivuxolimab. Source of these receptors: an adult with an advanced solid tumor such as melanoma, head and neck, liver or kidney cancer.

The rearrangement joins TRBV11-2 to TRBJ1-1; D ambiguous. V dropped 5 bases and J dropped 5 bases, with 21 bases sitting between them. The CDR3 consists of 16 residues. Germline V gene data show CDR1 as SGHAT and CDR2 as FQNNGV. CDR3 DNA: TGTGCCAGCAGCCCCGGAAGTTTGGCAGGCGGGACTGAAGCTTTCTTT. Translation gives CASSPGSLAGGTEAFF.

The rearrangement uses TRBV27 and TRBJ1-6, with TRBD1 matching over 11 bases. The CDR3 loop spans 15 amino acids. Germline-derived CDR1 and CDR2 are MNHEY and SMNVEV (reference sequence). V was clipped by 6 bases and J by 7 bases; unmatched bases: 5. The CDR3: CASSPRTGGNSPLHF. The CDR3 bases are TGTGCCAGCAGCCCTAGGACAGGGGGCAATTCACCCCTCCACTTT.

This chain joins TRBV7-9 and TRBJ2-2; 9 bases are shared with TRBD2. The CDR3 runs to 15 residues. With V trimmed by 3 bases and J by 6 bases, 5 bases remained unmatched. Germline CDR1 is SEHNR and CDR2 is FQNEAQ (reference sequence). CDR3 nucleotides: TGTGCCAGCAGCTTGGGCGGGGGGGCCGCCGGGGAGCTGTTTTTT. As protein: CASSLGGGAAGELFF.

This clone was seen at least ten times. The chain joins TRBV28 to TRBJ2-7, with 9 bases matching TRBD1. This CDR3 contains 15 residues. Germline CDR1 and CDR2: MDHEN and SYDVKM. V trimming: 4 bases; J trimming: 2 bases; junction bases outside the gene matches: 6. In DNA, the CDR3 is TGTGCCAGCAGTTGGGACAGGGATTTCACCTACGAGCAGTACTTC. It codes for CASSWDRDFTYEQYF.

This clone was seen a few times. For the CDR3, the DNA is TGTGCCAGCAGCAAAGGGACTCCGAGCTCCTACAATGAGCAGTTCTTC. This sequence encodes CASSKGTPSSYNEQFF. The genes are TRBV9 and TRBJ2-1, with a possible D match to TRBD2 (6 bases). The germline V gene encodes CDR1 SGDLS and CDR2 YYNGEE. There are 16 residues in the CDR3. The germline V and J ends were trimmed by 4 bases and 0 bases, with 14 bases remaining between them.

The CDR3 here is CAIRQTDSYEQYF. CDR3 nucleotides: TGTGCCATCAGACAGACCGACTCCTACGAGCAGTACTTC. The chain links TRBV10-3 to TRBJ2-7; no clear D. The germline V and J ends were trimmed by 6 bases and 0 bases, with 9 bases remaining between them. Germline V gives CDR1 ENHRY, CDR2 SYGVKD. The CDR3 length is 13 residues.

This chain links TRBV2 with TRBJ2-1; 11 bases align to TRBD1. CDR3 length equals 14 residues. V lost 6 bases to trimming and J lost 4 bases; unmatched junction nucleotides: 2. Germline CDR1 and CDR2: SNHLY and FYNNEI. The CDR3 protein is CASRGQGDYNEQFF. The CDR3 nucleotides read TGTGCCAGCAGGGGACAGGGGGATTACAATGAGCAGTTCTTC.

The chain carries TRBV27 and TRBJ1-6, with 8 positions matching TRBD1. V shed 6 bases and J 9 bases; nucleotides not matched to a gene: 13. The CDR3 is 16 amino acids. Germline CDR1 and CDR2: MNHEY and SMNVEV (reference sequence). Written as DNA, the CDR3 is TGTGCCAGCAGGGTTATCAGGGGGCGAGAGGGTTCACCCCTCCACTTT. It codes for CASRVIRGREGSPLHF.

This clone was detected once. The V and J genes are TRBV11-3 and TRBJ2-3; D possibly corresponds to TRBD1 (5 bases). This CDR3 comprises 14 residues. Germline CDR1 and CDR2: SGHNT and YENEEA. The V and J ends lost 1 base and 6 bases respectively, with 11 bases between them. CDR3 sequence (DNA): TGTGCCAGCAGCTTAGGGGGTAGGGGCGATACGCAGTATTTT. It yields the protein CASSLGGRGDTQYF. Full variable domain (rest looked up from reference TRBV11-3 and TRBJ2-3): EAGVVQSPRYKIIEKKQPVAFWCNPISGHNTLYWYLQNLGQGPELLIRYENEEAVDDSQLPKDRFSAERLKGVDSTLKIQPAELGDSAVYLCASSLGGRGDTQYFGPGTRLTVL.

The chain carries TRBV5-6 and TRBJ2-7; D is unclear. Between the trimmed V and J ends, which lost 2 bases and 0 bases, there was a span of 12 bases. The CDR3 covers 15 residues. Germline V gene lookup returns CDR1 SGHDT and CDR2 YYEEEE. CDR3 nucleotide sequence: TGTGCCAGCAGCTTTAGAGACACCATCTCCTACGAGCAGTACTTC. Protein product: CASSFRDTISYEQYF.

The chain joins TRBV5-1 to TRBJ2-7, with TRBD1 matching 10 bases. Germline V gene data show CDR1 as SGHRS and CDR2 as YFSETQ. This CDR3 comprises 15 residues. Losses at the gene ends were 4 bases for V and 0 bases for J; bases not matched to a gene: 4. The DNA of the CDR3 is TGCGCCAGCAGCCCGGGACAGGGGTCCTCCTACGAGCAGTACTTC. Protein sequence: CASSPGQGSSYEQYF.

The gene calls are TRBV27 and TRBJ1-2; 8 positions agree with TRBD1. Germline V gene data show CDR1 as MNHEY and CDR2 as SMNVEV (reference sequence). CDR3 size: 14 residues. With 5 bases clipped from V and 6 bases from J, the junction kept 8 bases outside the gene matches. The CDR3 DNA reads as TGTGCCAGCAGTCGGACAGGGAAGGGTCATGGCTACACCTTC. Amino acid sequence: CASSRTGKGHGYTF.

This chain joins TRBV7-2 and TRBJ2-2; the D gene is possibly TRBD2 (6 bases). V was trimmed by 4 bases and J by 1 base, leaving 7 bases between them. The CDR3 has 14 residues. Germline V lookup: CDR1 SGHTA, CDR2 FQGNSA. CDR3 residues: CASSSGGNTGELFF. CDR3 DNA: TGTGCCAGCAGCTCCGGGGGGAACACCGGGGAGCTGTTTTTT.

As to this clone: This sample also contains other DNA sequences that code for the same CDR3. This chain joins TRBV2 and TRBJ1-2; maybe TRBD1 (5 bases). CDR3 length: 13 amino acids. Trimming removed 3 bases at V and 2 bases at J, with 7 bases between. Germline V gene sequence: CDR1 SNHLY, CDR2 FYNNEI. CDR3 DNA sequence: TGTGCCAGCAGTGATGAGGGGAACTATGGCTACACCTTC. Translation gives CASSDEGNYGYTF.

This clone was detected once. The V and J genes are TRBV4-3 and TRBJ2-7; no definite D call. Per germline, CDR1 LGHNA and CDR2 YSLEER. CDR3 size: 15 residues. With 2 bases removed from V and 3 bases from J, the gap between germline ends came to 14 bases. The CDR3 DNA reads as TGCGCCAGCAGCCAATCAGCCGGCTCCTACTACGAGCAGTACTTC. Translated, it gives CASSQSAGSYYEQYF.

The chain has TRBV29-1 and TRBJ2-5, with a tentative D call TRBD2 (6 bases). The CDR3 runs 12 residues. The V end lost 2 bases, the J end lost 5 bases, and 9 bases lay between the germline ends. Germline CDR1 reads SQVTM; CDR2 reads ANQGSEA. The CDR3 loop reads CSVEFGGETQYF. The CDR3 coding sequence is TGCAGCGTTGAATTTGGGGGGGAGACCCAGTACTTC.

This clone was counted a few times. This rearrangement joins TRBV5-4 to TRBJ2-7; 10 nucleotides align to TRBD2. J was trimmed by 2 bases and V by 5 bases; bases with no gene match: 7. The CDR3 loop spans 15 amino acids. The germline V gene encodes CDR1 SGHNT and CDR2 YYREEE (reference sequence). The CDR3 DNA reads as TGTGCCAGCAGTTTATATAGCGGGGGGCCCTACGAGCAGTACTTC. Protein sequence: CASSLYSGGPYEQYF. The variable domain in full, with the rest retrieved from reference TRBV5-4 and TRBJ2-7, is ETGVTQSPTHLIKTRGQQVTLRCSSQSGHNTVSWYQQALGQGPQFIFQYYREEENGRGNFPPRFSGLQFPNYSSELNVNALELDDSALYLCASSLYSGGPYEQYFGPGTRLTVT.

J is TRBJ1-2 and V is TRBV6-1; 8 bases are shared with TRBD1. The CDR3 has 17 residues. Germline assignment: CDR1 MNHNS and CDR2 SASEGT. V shed 0 bases, J shed 3 bases, and the junction held 9 bases outside the gene matches. The CDR3 sequence: CASSEAVRGRAYYGYTF. CDR3 coding DNA: TGTGCCAGCAGTGAAGCAGTCAGGGGGCGCGCATACTATGGCTACACCTTC.

The V call is TRBV12-5, the J call TRBJ2-3; D is uncertain. Germline assignment: CDR1 LGHNT and CDR2 FRNRAP. Trimming pared 3 bases from V and 0 bases from J, leaving 4 bases between. The CDR3 runs 13 residues. This chain's CDR3 is CASGFGSTDTQYF. The CDR3 region has the DNA TGTGCTAGTGGTTTTGGGAGCACAGATACGCAGTATTTT. The variable domain in full, completed from reference TRBV12-5 and TRBJ2-3, reads DARVTQTPRHKVTEMGQEVTMRCQPILGHNTVFWYRQTMMQGLELLAYFRNRAPLDDSGMPKDRFSAEMPDATLATLKIQPSEPRDSAVYFCASGFGSTDTQYFGPGTRLTVL.

This chain links TRBV19 with TRBJ2-3; D may be TRBD2 (6 bases). Looked up from germline, CDR1 is LNHDA and CDR2 is SQIVND (reference sequence). The CDR3 has 16 residues. V shed 2 bases and J shed 3 bases, with 15 bases lying between them. CDR3 residues: CASSINGGWTTDTQYF. CDR3 coding DNA: TGTGCCAGTAGTATAAACGGGGGATGGACGACAGATACGCAGTATTTT.